The following is a T cell receptor (beta chain) sequence with its context. Its target is not known. The PCR had 60 Vbeta and 13 Jbeta primers. The protocol was immunoSEQ multiplex PCR, while the TCRdb copy is restricted to in-frame clones and leaves out a portion. This sample has about 200,000 clones, with around 83% found just once. This sample was taken from a study of cytomegalovirus exposure and HLA in healthy donors. V was shortened by 1 base and J by 11 bases, with 20 bases between the two germline ends. In germline, CDR1 is SQVTM, CDR2 ANQGSEA. The CDR3 is made up of 14 amino acids. Study-wide results and limits: In terms of immune exposure information, only CMV serostatus was available.

The sample taken for sequencing was PBMCs. The sequence was obtained from a woman in her forties in good health and CMV-seronegative. The chain links TRBV29-1 to TRBJ2-5; TRBD2 is a possible D gene (6 bases). For the CDR3, the DNA is TGCAGCGTTGAAGCAAGTATCCAGGGAGGTGAGCAGTACTTC. The encoded protein is CSVEASIQGGEQYF.